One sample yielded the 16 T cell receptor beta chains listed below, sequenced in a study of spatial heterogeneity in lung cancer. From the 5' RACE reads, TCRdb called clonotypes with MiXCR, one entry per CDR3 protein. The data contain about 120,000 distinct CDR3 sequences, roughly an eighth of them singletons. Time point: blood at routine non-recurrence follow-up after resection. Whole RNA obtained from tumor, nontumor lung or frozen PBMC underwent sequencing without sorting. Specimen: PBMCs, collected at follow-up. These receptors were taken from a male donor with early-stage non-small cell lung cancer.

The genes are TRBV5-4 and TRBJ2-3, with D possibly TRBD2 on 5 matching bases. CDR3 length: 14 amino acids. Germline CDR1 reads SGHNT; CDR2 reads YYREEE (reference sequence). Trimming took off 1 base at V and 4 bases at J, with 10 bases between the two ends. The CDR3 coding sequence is TGTGCCAGCAGCTTGTATACGGACTCAGATACGCAGTATTTT. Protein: CASSLYTDSDTQYF.

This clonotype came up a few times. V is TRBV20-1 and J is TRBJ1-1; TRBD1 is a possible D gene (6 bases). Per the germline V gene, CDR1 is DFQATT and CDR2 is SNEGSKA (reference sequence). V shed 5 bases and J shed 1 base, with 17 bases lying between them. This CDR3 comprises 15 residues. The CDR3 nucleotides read TGCAGTGCTCCCCAGAGGGGGGGGAAGAACACTGAAGCTTTCTTT. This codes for CSAPQRGGKNTEAFF.

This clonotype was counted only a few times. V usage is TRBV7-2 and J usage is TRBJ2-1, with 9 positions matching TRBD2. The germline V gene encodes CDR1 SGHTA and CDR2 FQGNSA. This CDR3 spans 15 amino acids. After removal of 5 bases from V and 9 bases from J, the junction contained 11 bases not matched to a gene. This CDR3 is CASSLASGAYSEQFF. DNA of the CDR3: TGTGCCAGCAGCCTCGCTAGCGGGGCTTACTCTGAGCAGTTCTTC.

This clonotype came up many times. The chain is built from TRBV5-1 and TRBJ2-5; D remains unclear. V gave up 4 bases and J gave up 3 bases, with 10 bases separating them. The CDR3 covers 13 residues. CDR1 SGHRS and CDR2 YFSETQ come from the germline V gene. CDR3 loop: CASSTKTKETQYF. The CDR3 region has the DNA TGCGCCAGCAGCACAAAAACTAAAGAGACCCAGTACTTC.

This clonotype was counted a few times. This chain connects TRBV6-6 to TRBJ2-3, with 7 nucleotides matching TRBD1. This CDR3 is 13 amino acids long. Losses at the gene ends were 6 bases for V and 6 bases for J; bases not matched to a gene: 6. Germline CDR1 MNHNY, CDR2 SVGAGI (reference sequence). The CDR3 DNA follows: TGTGCCAGCAGGTTTACAGGGGACGATACGCAGTATTTT. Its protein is CASRFTGDDTQYF.

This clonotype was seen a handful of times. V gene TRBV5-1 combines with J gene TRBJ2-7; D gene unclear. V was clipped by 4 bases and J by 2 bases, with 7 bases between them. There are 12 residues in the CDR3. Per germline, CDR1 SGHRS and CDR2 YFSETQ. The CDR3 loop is CASSIRPYEQYF. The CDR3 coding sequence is TGCGCCAGCAGCATACGACCCTACGAGCAGTACTTC.

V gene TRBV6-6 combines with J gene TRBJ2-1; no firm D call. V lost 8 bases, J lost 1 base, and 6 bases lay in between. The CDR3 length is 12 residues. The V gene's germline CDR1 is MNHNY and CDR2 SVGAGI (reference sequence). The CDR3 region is CASSESYNEQFF. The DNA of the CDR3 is TGTGCCAGCTCAGAGTCCTACAATGAGCAGTTCTTC.

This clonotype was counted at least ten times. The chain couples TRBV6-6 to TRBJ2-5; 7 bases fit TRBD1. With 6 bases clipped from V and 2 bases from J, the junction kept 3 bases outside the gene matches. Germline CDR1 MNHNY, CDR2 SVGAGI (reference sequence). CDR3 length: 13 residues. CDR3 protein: CASRGGGQETQYF. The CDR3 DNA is TGTGCCAGCAGAGGGGGCGGACAAGAGACCCAGTACTTC.

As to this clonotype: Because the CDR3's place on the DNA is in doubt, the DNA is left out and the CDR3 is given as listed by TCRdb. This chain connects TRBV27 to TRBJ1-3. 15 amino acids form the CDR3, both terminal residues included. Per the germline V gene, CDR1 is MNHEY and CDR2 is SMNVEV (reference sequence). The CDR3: CASSSSTGKRNTIYF.

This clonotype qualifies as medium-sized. For the CDR3, the DNA is TGTGCCACCAGCAGAGAGGCCGATGTACGCAATCAGCCCCAGCATTTT. It specifies CATSREADVRNQPQHF. This chain uses TRBV15 with TRBJ1-5; no clear D. Trimming cost V 0 bases and J 2 bases, with 11 bases left between them. Germline-derived CDR1 and CDR2 are LNHNV and YYDKDF (reference sequence). The CDR3 covers 16 residues.

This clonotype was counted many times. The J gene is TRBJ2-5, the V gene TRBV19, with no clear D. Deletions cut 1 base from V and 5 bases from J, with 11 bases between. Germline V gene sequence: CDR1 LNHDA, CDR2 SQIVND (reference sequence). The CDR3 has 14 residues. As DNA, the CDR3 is TGTGCCAGTAGTATAGGTCTGGGATCGGAGACCCAGTACTTC. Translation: CASSIGLGSETQYF.

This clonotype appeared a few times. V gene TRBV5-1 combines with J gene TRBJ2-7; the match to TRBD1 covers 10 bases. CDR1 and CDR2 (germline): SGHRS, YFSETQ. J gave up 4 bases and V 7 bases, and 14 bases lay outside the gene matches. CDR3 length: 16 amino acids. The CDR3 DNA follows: TGCGCCAGCCAAATGACAGGGGGCGTCTTCCAATACGAGCAGTACTTC. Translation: CASQMTGGVFQYEQYF.

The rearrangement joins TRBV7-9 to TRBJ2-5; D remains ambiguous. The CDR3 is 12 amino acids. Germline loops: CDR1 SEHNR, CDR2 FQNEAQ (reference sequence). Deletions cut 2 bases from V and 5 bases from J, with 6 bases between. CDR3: CASSLTRETQYF. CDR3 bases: TGTGCCAGCAGCTTAACGCGGGAGACCCAGTACTTC. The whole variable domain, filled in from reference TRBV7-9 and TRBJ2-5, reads DTGVSQNPRHKITKRGQNVTFRCDPISEHNRLYWYRQTLGQGPEFLTYFQNEAQLEKSRLLSDRFSAERPKGSFSTLEIQRTEQGDSAMYLCASSLTRETQYFGPGTRLLVL.

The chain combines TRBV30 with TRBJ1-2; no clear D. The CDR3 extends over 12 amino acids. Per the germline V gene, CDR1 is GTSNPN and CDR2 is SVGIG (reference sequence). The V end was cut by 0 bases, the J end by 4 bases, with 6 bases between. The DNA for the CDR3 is TGTGCCTGGAGTGTCCAGAGCTATGGCTACACCTTC. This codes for CAWSVQSYGYTF.

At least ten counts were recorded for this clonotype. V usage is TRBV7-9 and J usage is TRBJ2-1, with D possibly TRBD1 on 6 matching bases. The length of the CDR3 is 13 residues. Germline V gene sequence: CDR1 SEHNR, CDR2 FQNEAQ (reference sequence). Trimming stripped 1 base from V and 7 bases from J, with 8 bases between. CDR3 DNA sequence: TGTGCCAGCAGCTTAGATCAGGGGAATGAGCAGTTCTTC. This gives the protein CASSLDQGNEQFF.

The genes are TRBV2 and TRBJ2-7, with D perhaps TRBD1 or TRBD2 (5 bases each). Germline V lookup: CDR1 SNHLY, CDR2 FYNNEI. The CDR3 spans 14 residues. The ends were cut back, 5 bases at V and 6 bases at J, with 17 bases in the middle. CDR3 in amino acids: CASSPYAGAGEQYF. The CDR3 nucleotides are TGTGCCAGCAGTCCCTACGCTGGGGCGGGCGAGCAGTACTTC.